These T cell receptor beta chains were read from a single sample in a study of shared clonotypes between healthy human individuals. Clones were sequenced by immunoSEQ multiplex PCR, and TCRdb holds only the in-frame ones, with some missing. This repertoire shows 550,000 to 600,000 clones, around 78% found once; its top ten account for about 11%. Sequencing input: PBMCs. The receptors shown here come from a woman in her forties in good health. Some clones in this sample may be carry-over from other donors' samples. CDR3s include the opening cysteine and the closing phenylalanine or tryptophan. Fields, in order: D gene, J gene, V gene, clone size, CDR3 DNA, CDR3 protein. A D gene is named only where the DNA matches it firmly. Size is omitted from some rows. Given values are once, few, many or a class for expanded clones.

D: -
J: TRBJ2-1
V: TRBV7-6
size: -
DNA: TGTGCCAGCAGCTTGGGAGTCGAGCAGTTCTTC
CDR3: CASSLGVEQFF

D: TRBD2
J: TRBJ2-1
V: TRBV4-2
size: -
DNA: TGTGCCAGCAGCCAAGATTTATTAGCGGGAGGCCCCCGCAATGAGCAGTTCTTC
CDR3: CASSQDLLAGGPRNEQFF

D: TRBD1
J: TRBJ1-2
V: TRBV7-2
size: -
DNA: TGTGCCAGCAGCCCGCCCCCCCCGGGACAGCCCTATGGCTACACCTTC
CDR3: CASSPPPPGQPYGYTF

D: -
J: TRBJ1-1
V: TRBV6-1
size: -
DNA: TGTGCCAGCAGTGAACAGGTGTTGGCTTTCTTT
CDR3: CASSEQVLAFF

D: -
J: TRBJ1-2
V: TRBV29-1
size: -
DNA: TGCAGCGTTGTAGAGGGTGCCTATGGCTACACCTTC
CDR3: CSVVEGAYGYTF

D: TRBD2
J: TRBJ2-5
V: TRBV7-9
size: -
DNA: TGTGCCAGCAGCTGGGGGGGACCTCAAGAGACCCAGTACTTC
CDR3: CASSWGGPQETQYF

D: TRBD1
J: TRBJ2-5
V: TRBV29-1
size: -
DNA: TGCAGCGTTGACCTTATACGACAGGGGGCAGAGACCCAGTACTTC
CDR3: CSVDLIRQGAETQYF

D: -
J: TRBJ2-2
V: TRBV18
size: -
DNA: TGTGCCAGCTCACCAACGGGACCGAACACCGGGGAGCTGTTTTTT
CDR3: CASSPTGPNTGELFF

D: -
J: TRBJ2-7
V: TRBV10-3
size: -
DNA: TGTGCCATCAGTGGGCCGGGGAGAGACGCGTCCTACGAGCAGTACTTC
CDR3: CAISGPGRDASYEQYF

D: -
J: TRBJ2-2
V: TRBV7-6
size: -
DNA: TGTGCCAGCAGCTTAGCTGCGAACACCGGGGAGCTGTTTTTT
CDR3: CASSLAANTGELFF

D: -
J: TRBJ2-1
V: TRBV7-9
size: -
DNA: TGTGCCAGCAGCTTAACGAGCAATGAGCAGTTCTTC
CDR3: CASSLTSNEQFF

D: TRBD1
J: TRBJ2-7
V: TRBV7-8
size: -
DNA: TGTGCCAGCAGCCTCCGACAGGGGCACGCCTACGAGCAGTACTTC
CDR3: CASSLRQGHAYEQYF

D: -
J: TRBJ2-7
V: TRBV28
size: -
DNA: TGTGCCAGCAGCCCGACCCCTCTTTACGAGCAGTACTTC
CDR3: CASSPTPLYEQYF

D: -
J: TRBJ1-5
V: TRBV5-5
size: many
DNA: TGTGCCAGCAGCGGGGGGGCGGTCAATAGCAATCAGCCCCAGCATTTT
CDR3: CASSGGAVNSNQPQHF

D: TRBD2
J: TRBJ2-5
V: TRBV28
size: few
DNA: TGTGCCAGCAGTTTCGCTAGCGGGAGGGTCGGGGCCCAGTACTTC
CDR3: CASSFASGRVGAQYF

D: -
J: TRBJ2-3
V: TRBV6-1
size: -
DNA: TGTGCCAGCAGTGAAGTCCAGGCCGCGGATACGCAGTATTTT
CDR3: CASSEVQAADTQYF

D: -
J: TRBJ2-7
V: TRBV27
size: few
DNA: TGTGCCAGCAGTTTGGGCCTCGGTCGCTACGAGCAGTACTTC
CDR3: CASSLGLGRYEQYF

D: -
J: TRBJ2-1
V: TRBV11-2
size: -
DNA: TGTGCCAGCAGCCCCCATGCAGCGGTAGCCTACAATGAGCAGTTCTTC
CDR3: CASSPHAAVAYNEQFF

D: -
J: TRBJ2-7
V: TRBV11-2
size: -
DNA: TGTGCCAGCAGCTTAGTTCAGCGAGCCTACGAGCAGTACTTC
CDR3: CASSLVQRAYEQYF

D: TRBD1
J: TRBJ1-4
V: TRBV5-5
size: -
DNA: TGTGCCAGCAGCGGCGGGACAGGGGTAGGAGGTGAAAAACTGTTTTTT
CDR3: CASSGGTGVGGEKLFF